This T cell receptor beta chain appears in the sequencing data of a study of T cell responses to AZD1222 COVID-19 vaccine. Study-level results: Increased Spike-specific TCR breadth and depth were observed after two AZD1222 doses. Along spike, vaccine-associated CD4 TCRs were found throughout, with dominance at 160-218 and 743-854.

To note about this clone: What it binds is unknown.

Sequenced by immunoSEQ multiplex PCR; TCRdb stores in-frame clones only, minus some. The table records about 100,000 clones, roughly 87% of them present only once. The TCR comes from an adult who received the AZD1222 COVID-19 vaccine. Sequenced material: peripheral blood, taken 28 days after the second AZD1222 dose.

The CDR3 sequence is CASSLGVHGQETQYF. The DNA of the CDR3 is TGTGCCAGCAGCTTAGGTGTGCACGGGCAAGAGACCCAGTACTTC. This chain uses TRBV7-8 with TRBJ2-5; D is unresolved. The length of the CDR3 is 15 residues. V shed 1 base and J shed 2 bases, with 11 bases lying between them. Germline CDR1 reads SGHVS; CDR2 reads FQNEAQ.